This paragraph covers one T cell receptor (beta chain) sequence. Its antigen is not identified. The data are from a study of cytomegalovirus exposure and HLA in healthy donors. Regarding the study as a whole: The authors enumerated over 150 TCR beta chains as linked to cytomegalovirus. Productive status was seen about 90% or about 30% of the time for most TCR beta V segments in an earlier analysis. In a later analysis, HLA-associated beta chains showed higher expansion and lower generation probabilities than comparable chains.

V was pared by 8 bases and J by 2 bases, with 16 bases between. Germline V gene data show CDR1 as LNHNV and CDR2 as YYDKDF (reference sequence). The CDR3 runs to 15 residues. PCR involved 60 Vbeta and 13 Jbeta primers. Per the original methods: Unique TCR beta chains totaled roughly 81 million in a later count, with approximately 11 million of them shared. The table came from immunoSEQ multiplex PCR; TCRdb's copy has only in-frame clones and leaves some out. V and J calls and clone size are as listed in that table; D and trimming were resolved from the DNA. The table has around 150,000 clones, more than 75% seen once.

Specimen: PBMCs. The rearrangement joins TRBV15 to TRBJ2-1; the D is unclear. The receptor comes from a man aged 25 to 40 in good health and CMV-seronegative. CDR3 amino acids: CATSRPPGPYNEQFF. In DNA form, the CDR3 reads TGTGCCACCTCCCGGCCCCCAGGCCCCTACAATGAGCAGTTCTTC.